This is a list of T cell receptor beta chains from one sample in a study of T cells in Graves' hyperthyroidism and ophthalmopathy. TCRdb fed the multiplex PCR reads into MiXCR, producing one record per CDR3 protein. The sample records approximately 410,000 distinct CDR3 sequences, around 13% being singletons. Specimen: blood. The receptors here all came from a woman aged 18-29 years with Graves' hyperthyroidism. The CDR3 runs from the conserved cysteine through the conserved F or W. Each record gives: J gene, V gene, clone size, CDR3 length, D gene, CDR3 protein, CDR3 DNA. A D gene is named only where the DNA matches it firmly. Not all rows give a size; the values are once, few, many and, for expanded clones, a class.

TRBJ1-5,TRBV6-1,few,16,.,CASSPYGVGGNQPQHF,TGTGCCAGCTCTCCCTACGGGGTAGGGGGCAATCAGCCCCAGCATTTT
TRBJ1-1,TRBV6-1,many,13,.,CASSRGAVTEAFF,TGTGCCAGCAGTCGGGGGGCGGTCACTGAAGCTTTCTTT
TRBJ2-5,TRBV10-3,many,13,TRBD2,CAISESGGETQYF,TGTGCCATCAGTGAGTCCGGGGGGGAGACCCAGTACTTC
TRBJ2-7,TRBV29-1,many,13,TRBD1,CSVTGTGTYEQYF,TGCAGCGTTACCGGGACAGGGACATACGAGCAGTACTTC
TRBJ2-7,TRBV19,.,13,.,CASSMPPGYEQYF,TGTGCCAGTAGTATGCCCCCAGGCTACGAGCAGTACTTC
TRBJ1-3,TRBV30,many,14,.,CAWARDGIGNTIYF,TGTGCCTGGGCCAGGGACGGGATTGGAAACACCATATATTTT
TRBJ1-5,TRBV15,.,15,.,CATSRDRGSNQPQHF,TGTGCCACCAGCAGAGATCGAGGGAGCAATCAGCCCCAGCATTTT
TRBJ2-7,TRBV10-3,many,14,.,CALSGREGANEQYF,TGTGCACTCTCGGGGCGGGAAGGGGCTAACGAGCAGTACTTC
TRBJ2-5,TRBV7-2,many,13,.,CASSFIYQETQYF,TGTGCCAGCAGCTTTATCTACCAAGAGACCCAGTACTTC
TRBJ1-5,TRBV28,.,17,TRBD1,CASRRPGTGFRNQPQHF,TGTGCCAGCAGACGACCCGGGACAGGGTTTAGGAATCAGCCCCAGCATTTT
TRBJ2-3,TRBV29-1,many,14,TRBD1,CSVGYSTGADTQYF,TGCAGCGTTGGATATTCGACAGGGGCAGATACGCAGTATTTT
TRBJ2-5,TRBV28,many,15,.,CASTQPGAGQETQYF,TGTGCCAGCACTCAGCCGGGGGCAGGGCAAGAGACCCAGTACTTC
TRBJ2-2,TRBV11-2,few,15,TRBD2,CASSLAGRAQGELFF,TGTGCCAGCAGCTTAGCCGGGAGGGCCCAGGGGGAGCTGTTTTTT
TRBJ1-2,TRBV4-3,.,14,TRBD1,CASSPGTGSYGYTF,TGCGCCAGCAGCCCGGGGACAGGGTCCTATGGCTACACCTTC
TRBJ2-1,TRBV12-3/TRBV12-4,many,15,TRBD1,CASRSIGGTGTEQFF,TGTGCCAGCAGATCTATAGGAGGGACAGGGACTGAGCAGTTCTTC
TRBJ1-2,TRBV12-3/TRBV12-4,many,15,TRBD1,CASSLGGGGGYGYTF,TGTGCCAGCAGTTTAGGTGGAGGGGGCGGTTATGGCTACACCTTC
TRBJ2-7,TRBV10-3,many,14,.,CAISDPRNSYEQYF,TGTGCCATCAGTGACCCCCGGAACTCCTACGAGCAGTACTTC
TRBJ1-5,TRBV28,.,13,TRBD1,CASSRTGPQPQHF,TGTGCCAGCTCCCGGACAGGCCCCCAGCCCCAGCATTTT
TRBJ2-2,TRBV30,few,13,.,CAWRVVNTGELFF,TGTGCCTGGAGGGTGGTGAACACCGGGGAGCTGTTTTTT
TRBJ2-7,TRBV11-2,many,12,.,CASSRVGFEQYF,TGTGCCAGCTCAAGGGTAGGTTTCGAGCAGTACTTC
TRBJ1-2,TRBV6-1,.,15,.,CASMLGPVSNYGYTF,TGTGCCAGCATGTTGGGCCCAGTATCTAACTATGGCTACACCTTC
TRBJ1-1,TRBV29-1,few,13,TRBD1,CSVELRGRGKAFF,TGCAGCGTTGAACTCAGGGGGCGGGGGAAAGCTTTCTTT
TRBJ2-2,TRBV18,many,13,.,CASSHEATGELFF,TGTGCCAGCTCCCACGAAGCGACCGGGGAGCTGTTTTTT
TRBJ2-7,TRBV7-9,.,14,.,CASSRAGASYEQYF,TGTGCCAGCAGCAGGGCGGGTGCCTCCTACGAGCAGTACTTC
TRBJ1-2,TRBV11-2,many,17,TRBD1,CASSFTGTGAPYYGYTF,TGTGCCAGCAGCTTCACCGGGACAGGGGCCCCATACTATGGCTACACCTTC
TRBJ1-1,TRBV20-1,.,13,.,CSATSGPNTEAFF,TGCAGTGCTACCTCGGGTCCGAACACTGAAGCTTTCTTT
TRBJ2-3,TRBV3-1,many,16,.,CASSQLVLPTSGTQYF,TGTGCCAGCAGCCAACTAGTTCTCCCGACCTCAGGTACGCAGTATTTT
TRBJ2-3,TRBV7-9,.,17,.,CASSPPRAGKQRDTQYF,TGTGCCAGCAGCCCACCGAGGGCGGGAAAGCAGCGAGATACGCAGTATTTT
TRBJ2-3,TRBV11-2,.,19,TRBD2,CASSPASPSGLAGADTQYF,TGTGCCAGCTCCCCGGCGAGTCCGTCGGGACTAGCGGGAGCAGATACGCAGTATTTT
TRBJ2-4,TRBV18,.,16,.,CASSPPRGVAKNIQYF,TGTGCCAGCTCACCACCGCGAGGGGTAGCCAAAAACATTCAGTACTTC
TRBJ2-7,TRBV28,.,15,TRBD2,CASKTGGRSYNGQYF,TGTGCCAGCAAGACGGGAGGACGCTCCTACAATGGGCAGTACTTC
TRBJ2-7,TRBV18,many,12,.,CASSPWGYEQYF,TGTGCCAGCTCACCCTGGGGGTACGAGCAGTACTTC
TRBJ2-5,TRBV28,many,13,TRBD1,CASEDREEETQYF,TGTGCCAGCGAGGACAGGGAGGAGGAGACCCAGTACTTC
TRBJ2-1,TRBV7-8,.,21,TRBD2,CASSLAGSKPRTSLFYNEQFF,TGTGCCAGCAGCTTAGCAGGGAGTAAACCACGGACTAGCTTATTCTACAATGAGCAGTTCTTC
TRBJ2-7,TRBV4-1,few,15,.,CASSQEADTFYEQYF,TGCGCCAGCAGCCAAGAGGCGGACACCTTCTACGAGCAGTACTTC
TRBJ2-1,TRBV11-2,many,14,.,CASSSPPVTSEQFF,TGTGCCAGCAGCTCCCCCCCCGTTACATCCGAGCAGTTCTTC
TRBJ2-3,TRBV11-2,many,17,TRBD2,CASSYLAGGPPTDTQYF,TGTGCCAGCAGTTATTTAGCGGGAGGGCCTCCCACAGATACGCAGTATTTT
TRBJ2-3,TRBV28,many,15,.,CASSFGRGIQDTQYF,TGTGCCAGCAGTTTCGGCAGGGGAATTCAAGATACGCAGTATTTT
TRBJ1-2,TRBV19,.,14,.,CASTVTGMQYGYTF,TGTGCCAGTACCGTAACAGGAATGCAGTATGGCTACACCTTC
TRBJ2-5,TRBV7-8,many,15,.,CASSRLGPRQETQYF,TGTGCCAGCAGCCGACTGGGCCCAAGACAAGAGACCCAGTACTTC
TRBJ2-1,TRBV7-9,many,16,.,CASSPNRGLVYNEQFF,TGTGCCAGCAGCCCGAACCGGGGACTCGTATACAATGAGCAGTTCTTC